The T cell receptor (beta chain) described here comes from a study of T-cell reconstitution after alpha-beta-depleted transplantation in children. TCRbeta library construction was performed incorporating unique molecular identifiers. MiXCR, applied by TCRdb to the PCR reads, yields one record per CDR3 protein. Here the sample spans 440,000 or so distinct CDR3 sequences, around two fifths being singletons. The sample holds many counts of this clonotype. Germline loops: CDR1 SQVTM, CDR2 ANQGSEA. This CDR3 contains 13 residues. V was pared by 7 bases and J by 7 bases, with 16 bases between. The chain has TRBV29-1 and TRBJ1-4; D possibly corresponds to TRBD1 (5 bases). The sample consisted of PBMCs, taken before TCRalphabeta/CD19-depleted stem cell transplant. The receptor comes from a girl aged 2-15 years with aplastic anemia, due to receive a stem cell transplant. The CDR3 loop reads CSAGGGGLEKLFF. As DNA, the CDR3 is TGCAGCGCCGGGGGGGGTGGACTTGAAAAACTGTTTTTT.